These 30 T cell receptor beta chains originate from one sample sequenced in a study of cytomegalovirus exposure and HLA in healthy donors. The PCR ran on 60 Vbeta and 13 Jbeta primers. This table comes from immunoSEQ multiplex PCR, and its TCRdb copy is limited to in-frame clones, with some not included. The data contain around 150,000 clones, around four fifths of them seen just once; the ten biggest clones take up around 0.97%. Input material: PBMCs. These receptor sequences come from a girl aged 2-10 years in good health and CMV-seropositive.

The V gene is TRBV12-2, the J gene TRBJ2-1; TRBD2 reflects the table's D call only, with no check against the DNA. TRBV12-2 counts as a pseudogene. This CDR3 contains 15 residues. CDR3 nucleotide sequence: TGTGCAAGTCGCTTAGCGCCTACTAGCGGGAGTGAGCAGTTCTTC. Protein: CASRLAPTSGSEQFF.

CDR3 in DNA: TGTGCCAGCTCACGTCAGATCGCGAACACCGGGGAGCTGTTTTTT. It yields the protein CASSRQIANTGELFF. The rearrangement uses TRBV18 and TRBJ2-2; D unresolved. This CDR3 is 15 amino acids long. Germline assignment: CDR1 KGHSH and CDR2 LQKENI. Trimming stripped 4 bases from V and 0 bases from J, with 9 bases between.

CDR3: CASSLVQGAAEAFF. DNA for the CDR3: TGCGCCAGCAGCTTGGTGCAGGGGGCAGCTGAAGCTTTCTTT. The chain links TRBV5-1 to TRBJ1-1, with 8 bases aligning to TRBD1. CDR1 is SGHRS and CDR2 is YFSETQ in the germline V gene. The CDR3 sequence is 14 residues long. With 0 bases clipped from V and 6 bases from J, the junction kept 4 bases outside the gene matches.

The chain links TRBV6-1 to TRBJ1-2, with D maybe TRBD1 (6 bases). This CDR3 contains 15 residues. Looked up from germline, CDR1 is MNHNS and CDR2 is SASEGT. V was pared by 4 bases and J by 4 bases, with 16 bases between. The chain's CDR3 is CASSVTLRGPYGYTF. In nucleotides, the CDR3 is TGTGCCAGCAGTGTAACCCTCAGGGGCCCCTATGGCTACACCTTC.

The CDR3 region has the DNA TGCGCCAGCAGCCCCCAGAGCGGGAGGGAGACCCAGTACTTC. This gives the protein CASSPQSGRETQYF. The chain recombines TRBV5-1 with TRBJ2-5, with 9 positions matching TRBD2. CDR3 length equals 14 residues. Germline CDR1 and CDR2: SGHRS and YFSETQ. Trimming at V came to 4 bases and at J to 5 bases, leaving 6 bases not matched to a gene.

The V and J genes are TRBV6-5 and TRBJ1-2; D unresolved. V lost 5 bases, J lost 8 bases, and 12 bases lay in between. The CDR3 covers 12 residues. Germline CDR1 is MNHEY and CDR2 is SVGAGI. CDR3 protein: CASSGDTYGYTF. The CDR3 coding sequence is TGTGCCAGCAGTGGTGACACTTACGGCTACACCTTC.

This clone was detected only a few times. The CDR3 nucleotides are TGTGCCAGCAGCCCGGCCGGGACGGGGACTCATGGCTACACCTTC. It codes for CASSPAGTGTHGYTF. The V call is TRBV13, the J call TRBJ1-2; D is perhaps TRBD1 (5 bases). CDR1 and CDR2 (germline): PRHDT, FYEKMQ (reference sequence). V dropped 5 bases and J dropped 6 bases, with 19 bases sitting between them. The CDR3 spans 15 residues.

This clone was counted only a few times. The rearrangement uses TRBV27 and TRBJ1-1, with 8 bases aligning to TRBD1. Germline trimming cut 4 bases from V and 4 bases from J; bases unmatched to any gene: 5. The CDR3 runs to 14 residues. Germline-derived CDR1 and CDR2 are MNHEY and SMNVEV (reference sequence). This CDR3 reads CASSSGQVSTEAFF. DNA for the CDR3: TGTGCCAGCAGTTCGGGACAGGTGAGCACTGAAGCTTTCTTT.

This clone was seen more than once but under ten times. The V and J genes are TRBV2 and TRBJ2-3, with 12 nucleotides matching TRBD2. The length of the CDR3 is 16 residues. Germline V gene data show CDR1 as SNHLY and CDR2 as FYNNEI. V lost 6 bases, J lost 1 base, and 5 bases stayed unmatched. The CDR3 sequence is CASSTSGRFGTDTQYF. In nucleotides, the CDR3 is TGTGCCAGCAGCACTAGCGGGAGGTTTGGCACAGATACGCAGTATTTT.

The chain employs TRBV5-1 and TRBJ2-1, with TRBD2 identical over 8 bases. V was clipped by 1 base and J by 9 bases; unmatched bases: 3. Germline V gene sequence: CDR1 SGHRS, CDR2 YFSETQ. The CDR3 is 13 residues long. The CDR3 nucleotides read TGCGCCAGCAGCTTGACCGGGAGGGGTGAGCAGTTCTTC. Protein: CASSLTGRGEQFF.

The V and J genes are TRBV5-1 and TRBJ2-1, with TRBD2 matching 10 bases. Germline values: CDR1 SGHRS, CDR2 YFSETQ. This CDR3 spans 15 amino acids. V shed 1 base, J shed 9 bases, and the junction held 7 bases outside the gene matches. This CDR3 reads CASSLWEVAGGEQFF. The CDR3, as DNA: TGCGCCAGCAGCTTGTGGGAGGTAGCGGGGGGTGAGCAGTTCTTC. Supplemented by reference TRBV5-1 and TRBJ2-1, the full variable domain reads KAGVTQTPRYLIKTRGQQVTLSCSPISGHRSVSWYQQTPGQGLQFLFEYFSETQRNKGNFPGRFSGRQFSNSRSEMNVSTLELGDSALYLCASSLWEVAGGEQFFGPGTRLTVL.

This rearrangement joins TRBV10-2 to TRBJ2-5; 7 positions agree with TRBD1. The tail of the sequence fits TRBJ2-7 better, so the J call may be wrong. CDR1 is WSHSY, CDR2 SAAADI, per germline. This CDR3 has 13 residues. As DNA, the CDR3 is TGCGCCAGTATGAGGGGACAGATCTACGAGCAGTACTTC. Translation gives CASMRGQIYEQYF.

The chain combines TRBV6-5 with TRBJ2-7; TRBD1 agrees at 9 bases. Trimming removed 10 bases from V and 0 bases from J; junction bases left unmatched: 10. CDR1 is MNHEY and CDR2 is SVGAGI in the germline V gene. There are 15 residues in the CDR3. In nucleotides, the CDR3 is TGTGCCACCAGAAACAGGGGGCGAAGCTCCTACGAGCAGTACTTC. Residues: CATRNRGRSSYEQYF.

The chain uses TRBV13 and TRBJ2-7; tentative D call: TRBD1 (5 bases). Trimming left V 5 bases short and J 1 base short, with 12 bases between. The CDR3 is 14 residues long. The germline gives CDR1 PRHDT, CDR2 FYEKMQ (reference sequence). Here the CDR3 reads CASSPDSSSYEQYF. CDR3 nucleotide sequence: TGTGCCAGCAGCCCTGACAGTTCTTCCTACGAGCAGTACTTC.

V and J are TRBV5-1 and TRBJ2-4, with D perhaps matching TRBD2 (6 bases). Germline CDR1 SGHRS, CDR2 YFSETQ. With 2 bases removed from V and 6 bases from J, the gap between germline ends came to 12 bases. CDR3 length equals 14 residues. For the CDR3, the DNA is TGCGCCAGCAGCTTTACCGGGGGTGGAAACATTCAGTACTTC. It is translated as CASSFTGGGNIQYF. The complete variable domain, with remaining parts taken from reference TRBV5-1 and TRBJ2-4, reads KAGVTQTPRYLIKTRGQQVTLSCSPISGHRSVSWYQQTPGQGLQFLFEYFSETQRNKGNFPGRFSGRQFSNSRSEMNVSTLELGDSALYLCASSFTGGGNIQYFGAGTRLSVL.

As DNA, the CDR3 is TGTGCCAGCAGCTTAACGTCCGCGCGGCCCTCCTACAATGAGCAGTTCTTC. It translates to CASSLTSARPSYNEQFF. V and J are TRBV11-3 and TRBJ2-1, with D hard to call. This CDR3 contains 17 residues. Germline CDR1 is SGHNT and CDR2 is YENEEA. The germline V and J ends were trimmed by 2 bases and 0 bases, with 14 bases remaining between them.

This sequence joins TRBV19 and TRBJ2-1; D perhaps matches TRBD2 (7 bases). Germline values: CDR1 LNHDA, CDR2 SQIVND (reference sequence). This CDR3 has 15 amino acids. Trimming cost V 2 bases and J 10 bases, with 18 bases left between them. CDR3 in amino acids: CASSILLAEGDEQFF. Here the CDR3 DNA reads TGTGCCAGTAGTATACTCCTAGCGGAGGGGGACGAGCAGTTCTTC.

This clone was seen a single time. The rearrangement joins TRBV29-1 to TRBJ2-7; 7 bases map to TRBD2. With V trimmed by 4 bases and J by 4 bases, 7 bases remained unmatched. CDR1 SQVTM and CDR2 ANQGSEA come from the germline V gene. This CDR3 is built from 13 residues. The CDR3 bases are TGCAGCGTTGGGAGCGGGGCCCATTACGAGCAGTACTTC. Its protein product is CSVGSGAHYEQYF.

On this clone: One end of the junction is discordant with germline, which a read error may explain. The chain recombines TRBV6-4 with TRBJ2-3; tentatively, D is TRBD2 (7 bases). Germline-derived CDR1 and CDR2 are MRHNA and SNTAGT. This CDR3 spans 14 amino acids. The CDR3 DNA follows: TGTGCCAACAGTGACAAGGGGGAGGGAGATACGCAGTATTTT. Its translation: CANSDKGEGDTQYF.

The rearrangement links TRBV5-1 to TRBJ1-3; D gene uncertain. The germline V and J ends were trimmed by 2 bases and 0 bases, with 6 bases remaining between them. This CDR3 contains 14 residues. CDR1 and CDR2 (germline): SGHRS, YFSETQ. CDR3 protein: CASSFGYSGNTIYF. The CDR3, as DNA: TGCGCCAGCAGCTTCGGGTACTCTGGAAACACCATATATTTT.

The chain recombines TRBV6-1 with TRBJ2-7; 7 bases are shared with TRBD1. V lost 4 bases to trimming and J lost 6 bases; unmatched junction nucleotides: 9. In germline, CDR1 is MNHNS, CDR2 SASEGT. The CDR3 covers 14 residues. The CDR3 DNA reads TGTGCCAGCAGTGCAAAGAAAAACAGGGGCGAGCAGTACTTC. This codes for CASSAKKNRGEQYF.

J is TRBJ2-2 and V is TRBV30; maybe TRBD2 (5 bases). This CDR3 comprises 13 residues. Trimming shortened V by 4 bases and J by 5 bases, and 11 bases separated the two germline ends. Germline V gene lookup returns CDR1 GTSNPN and CDR2 SVGIG (reference sequence). CDR3 amino acids: CAWMASRTGELFF. CDR3 sequence (DNA): TGTGCCTGGATGGCTAGCCGGACCGGGGAGCTGTTTTTT.

This clone was observed a few times. The chain carries TRBV5-1 and TRBJ2-3, with 16 nucleotides matching TRBD2. Germline CDR1 reads SGHRS; CDR2 reads YFSETQ. The CDR3 is 17 amino acids. V gave up 4 bases and J gave up 2 bases; unmatched junction bases: 4. For the CDR3, the DNA is TGCGCCAGCAGCACGGGACTAGCGGGAGGGTTCACAGATACGCAGTATTTT. It yields the protein CASSTGLAGGFTDTQYF.

The V gene is TRBV29-1, the J gene TRBJ2-7; TRBD1 aligns across 9 bases. CDR3 size: 13 residues. The germline V gene encodes CDR1 SQVTM and CDR2 ANQGSEA. The J segment lost 6 bases and the V segment lost 4 bases, leaving 7 bases of the junction unmatched. For the CDR3, the DNA is TGCAGCGTTGTACAGGGGGCAACCCGCGAGCAGTACTTC. Its protein is CSVVQGATREQYF.

The CDR3 DNA is TGCGCCAGCAGTCCGGGACTAGCGGGCCCTCAGTACCAAGAGACCCAGTACTTC. As protein: CASSPGLAGPQYQETQYF. The rearrangement uses TRBV10-1 and TRBJ2-5, with 12 bases lining up with TRBD2. V shed 5 bases, J shed 0 bases, and the junction held 10 bases outside the gene matches. The CDR3 totals 18 residues. Germline V CDR1 and CDR2: WNHNN, SYGVQD (reference sequence).

The chain couples TRBV7-9 to TRBJ2-1; TRBD2 agrees at 16 bases. Germline V lookup: CDR1 SEHNR, CDR2 FQNEAQ (reference sequence). CDR3 length equals 15 residues. Trimming removed 5 bases from V and 10 bases from J; junction bases left unmatched: 5. The CDR3: CASSTGTSGRDEQFF. The CDR3 DNA follows: TGTGCCAGCAGCACCGGGACTAGCGGGAGGGACGAGCAGTTCTTC.

The chain employs TRBV4-1 and TRBJ1-1, with 11 bases identical to TRBD1. Germline V CDR1 and CDR2: MGHRA, YSYEKL. This CDR3 has 18 residues. Trimming at V came to 4 bases and at J to 2 bases, leaving 12 bases not matched to a gene. CDR3 amino acids: CASSPTDRGHKRNTEAFF. CDR3 nucleotides: TGCGCCAGCAGCCCTACGGACAGGGGGCACAAAAGAAACACTGAAGCTTTCTTT.

V gene TRBV30 combines with J gene TRBJ2-1, with 11 bases identical to TRBD2. Unmatched junction bases numbered 5, after V lost 6 bases and J lost 4 bases. Looked up from germline, CDR1 is GTSNPN and CDR2 is SVGIG (reference sequence). The CDR3 has 14 residues. In DNA form, the CDR3 reads TGTGCCTGTACCGGGACTAGCGGATACAATGAGCAGTTCTTC. This sequence encodes CACTGTSGYNEQFF.

J is TRBJ2-5 and V is TRBV29-1, with D hard to call. The CDR3 loop spans 10 amino acids. Germline loops: CDR1 SQVTM, CDR2 ANQGSEA. V lost 2 bases and J 5 bases, leaving 3 bases between the germline ends. The CDR3 nucleotides read TGCAGCGTTGAACAGGAGACCCAGTACTTC. It encodes CSVEQETQYF. The full variable domain, rest sourced from reference TRBV29-1 and TRBJ2-5, is SAVISQKPSRDICQRGTSLTIQCQVDSQVTMMFWYRQQPGQSLTLIATANQGSEATYESGFVIDKFPISRPNLTFSTLTVSNMSPEDSSIYLCSVEQETQYFGPGTRLLVL.

The V and J genes are TRBV19 and TRBJ1-1; D may be TRBD1 (6 bases). Germline lookup yields CDR1 LNHDA and CDR2 SQIVND (reference sequence). The length of the CDR3 is 13 residues. Trimming cost V 3 bases and J 4 bases, with 9 bases left between them. CDR3 nucleotide sequence: TGTGCCAGTAGTATGGGCAGGGGCACTGAAGCTTTCTTT. It codes for CASSMGRGTEAFF.